Below, 16 T cell receptor beta chains from the same sample are listed, as sequenced in a study of OX40 agonist ivuxolimab in advanced cancers. Assay used: immunoSEQ multiplex PCR; TCRdb lists only in-frame clones, some missing. The sample has 80,000 to 100,000 clones; roughly 94% are singletons. Sequencing was performed on CD4+ or CD8+ T cells sorted from blood, taken in a trial of the OX40 agonist ivuxolimab. These receptors all come from an adult with an advanced solid tumor such as melanoma, head and neck, liver or kidney cancer.

The chain couples TRBV2 to TRBJ2-7, with 9 bases lining up with TRBD1. The junction had 3 bases not matched to a gene; V was cut back by 6 bases and J by 6 bases. Germline V gene data show CDR1 as SNHLY and CDR2 as FYNNEI. The CDR3 has 12 amino acids. CDR3 protein: CASRRQGGEQYF. For the CDR3, the DNA is TGTGCCAGCAGGCGACAGGGGGGCGAGCAGTACTTC.

The chain employs TRBV10-3 and TRBJ2-7; 10 bases are shared with TRBD2. The trim removed 3 bases at V and 1 base at J, leaving 6 bases unmatched. Germline-derived CDR1 and CDR2 are ENHRY and SYGVKD. This CDR3 has 16 amino acids. The CDR3 DNA is TGTGCCATCAGTGACCCGACTAGCGGGCCTTCCTACGAGCAGTACTTC. It is translated as CAISDPTSGPSYEQYF.

A word on this clone: The same CDR3 also results from other DNA sequences found in this sample. The chain links TRBV2 to TRBJ2-7, with D unclear. Germline CDR1 is SNHLY and CDR2 is FYNNEI. The CDR3 spans 11 residues. Trimming pared 5 bases from V and 0 bases from J, leaving 2 bases between. CDR3 region: CASSSSYEQYF. In DNA, the CDR3 is TGTGCCAGCAGTAGCTCCTACGAGCAGTACTTC.

The chain uses TRBV19 and TRBJ2-3; TRBD2 matches at 9 bases. The junction had 4 bases not matched to a gene; V was cut back by 1 base and J by 2 bases. Germline V CDR1 and CDR2: LNHDA, SQIVND (reference sequence). This CDR3 is built from 16 residues. The chain's CDR3 is CASSIGASGDTDTQYF. As DNA, the CDR3 is TGTGCCAGTAGTATAGGGGCTAGCGGGGACACAGATACGCAGTATTTT.

In DNA, the CDR3 is TGTGCCAGCAGGGGCACAGATACGCAGTATTTT. It encodes CASRGTDTQYF. The J gene is TRBJ2-3, the V gene TRBV6-6; D not resolved. The CDR3 is 11 residues long. V was trimmed by 6 bases and J by 1 base, leaving 2 bases between them. Looked up from germline, CDR1 is MNHNY and CDR2 is SVGAGI (reference sequence).

V and J are TRBV9 and TRBJ1-5, with D possibly matching TRBD1 (6 bases). The CDR3 runs 14 residues. CDR1 and CDR2 (germline): SGDLS, YYNGEE. Trimming took 0 bases from V and 5 from J, leaving 9 bases between them. The CDR3 region is CASSVGAGDQPQHF. The CDR3, as DNA: TGTGCCAGCAGCGTAGGAGCAGGGGATCAGCCCCAGCATTTT.

The chain combines TRBV19 with TRBJ2-7; D possibly corresponds to TRBD1 (7 bases). The CDR3 is 15 residues long. The V gene lost 4 bases and the J gene lost 0 bases, with 13 bases spanning the gap. Germline CDR1 reads LNHDA; CDR2 reads SQIVND (reference sequence). CDR3 coding DNA: TGTGCCAGTAGTACCGCGGGACAGCTCTCCTACGAGCAGTACTTC. It specifies CASSTAGQLSYEQYF.

V usage is TRBV28 and J usage is TRBJ2-1; unclear D gene. The CDR3 extends over 13 amino acids. Trimming took off 6 bases at V and 0 bases at J, with 6 bases between the two ends. Germline lookup yields CDR1 MDHEN and CDR2 SYDVKM. In DNA form, the CDR3 reads TGTGCCAGCAGAACCCACTCCTACAATGAGCAGTTCTTC. It is translated as CASRTHSYNEQFF. The full variable domain, with the rest looked up from reference TRBV28 and TRBJ2-1, is DVKVTQSSRYLVKRTGEKVFLECVQDMDHENMFWYRQDPGLGLRLIYFSYDVKMKEKGDIPEGYSVSREKKERFSLILESASTNQTSMYLCASRTHSYNEQFFGPGTRLTVL.

The rearrangement uses TRBV19 and TRBJ1-2, with 9 positions matching TRBD1. Germline trimming cut 4 bases from V and 4 bases from J; bases unmatched to any gene: 4. Germline CDR1 is LNHDA and CDR2 is SQIVND (reference sequence). The CDR3 length is 14 residues. The CDR3 is CASSSRDRAYGYTF. DNA for the CDR3: TGTGCCAGTAGTAGCCGGGACAGGGCCTATGGCTACACCTTC.

The J gene is TRBJ2-3, the V gene TRBV10-3; 11 positions match TRBD1. V lost 3 bases, J lost 5 bases, and 7 bases stayed unmatched. The germline CDR1 and CDR2 sequences are ENHRY and SYGVKD. This CDR3 spans 16 amino acids. CDR3 protein: CAISEPGQGVEDTQYF. CDR3 bases: TGTGCCATCAGTGAACCGGGACAGGGGGTTGAAGATACGCAGTATTTT.

J is TRBJ1-4 and V is TRBV2, with 7 bases lining up with TRBD1. The CDR3 is 13 residues long. Trimming took 1 base from V and 7 from J; bases not matched to a gene: 0. Looked up from germline, CDR1 is SNHLY and CDR2 is FYNNEI. CDR3 sequence reads: CASSEGTGEKLFF. Written as DNA, the CDR3 is TGTGCCAGCAGTGAAGGGACAGGTGAAAAACTGTTTTTT.

The V call is TRBV29-1, the J call TRBJ2-7; 9 bases map to TRBD1. The V and J ends lost 5 bases and 2 bases, in that order; junction bases with no gene match: 4. CDR3 length equals 13 residues. The germline V gene encodes CDR1 SQVTM and CDR2 ANQGSEA. The CDR3 reads CSVIRQGAYEQYF. The CDR3 nucleotides read TGCAGCGTTATCCGACAGGGGGCCTACGAGCAGTACTTC.

The chain recombines TRBV18 with TRBJ1-2; 8 nucleotides agree with TRBD1. The CDR3 consists of 15 residues. V lost 2 bases, J lost 3 bases, and 5 bases stayed unmatched. Germline loops: CDR1 KGHSH, CDR2 LQKENI. CDR3 region: CASSPKLDRDYGYTF. The CDR3 nucleotides read TGTGCCAGCTCACCAAAACTGGACAGGGACTATGGCTACACCTTC.

Notes on this clone: Other DNA sequences in this sample translate to the same CDR3. This chain links TRBV7-6 with TRBJ2-7; D remains ambiguous. Trimming took 1 base from V and 1 from J, leaving 8 bases between them. This CDR3 comprises 14 residues. In germline, CDR1 is SGHVS, CDR2 FNYEAQ. CDR3 nucleotides: TGTGCCAGCAGCTTAGAGGCTGTATCCTACGAGCAGTACTTC. It translates to CASSLEAVSYEQYF.

This sequence joins TRBV10-2 and TRBJ1-3, with D tentatively TRBD1 (6 bases). The V gene's germline CDR1 is WSHSY and CDR2 SAAADI. V lost 3 bases and J 0 bases, leaving 21 bases between the germline ends. The CDR3 is 19 amino acids. CDR3 in amino acids: CASSDFGQRARASGNTIYF. The CDR3 nucleotides read TGCGCCAGCAGTGACTTCGGACAGCGAGCTCGAGCCTCTGGAAACACCATATATTTT.

The chain employs TRBV4-1 and TRBJ2-1; weak D call: TRBD1 (5 bases). Germline V CDR1 and CDR2: MGHRA, YSYEKL. The CDR3 length is 17 residues. Trimming left V 2 bases short and J 6 bases short, with 20 bases between. Here the CDR3 reads CASSQKALGSRANEQFF. Here the CDR3 DNA reads TGCGCCAGCAGCCAAAAAGCCCTGGGGTCCAGGGCCAATGAGCAGTTCTTC.